The 6 T cell receptor beta chains below were found in one sample sequenced in a study of T-cell reconstitution after alpha-beta-depleted transplantation in children. Unique molecular identifiers were used to barcode this TCRbeta library. TCRdb called the PCR reads again in MiXCR, with one record for every CDR3 protein. The sample has a few hundred thousand distinct CDR3 sequences; around 19% are singletons. This specimen consisted of PBMCs from the stem cell graft donor, obtained from the stem cell graft. The receptors stem from a human donor who donated a stem cell graft to a child with acute lymphoblastic leukemia.

The chain joins TRBV10-3 to TRBJ2-5; TRBD2 aligns across 8 bases. V was pared by 2 bases and J by 5 bases, with 4 bases of the junction left unmatched. The CDR3 totals 14 residues. CDR1 is ENHRY, CDR2 SYGVKD, per germline. CDR3 DNA sequence: TGTGCCATCAGTGAGAGCGGGAGAGGGGAGACCCAGTACTTC. Translating gives CAISESGRGETQYF.

This chain connects TRBV12-3 or TRBV12-4 to TRBJ2-1; D uncertain. CDR3 length: 13 amino acids. Between the trimmed V and J ends, which lost 6 bases and 7 bases, there was a span of 13 bases. The DNA for the CDR3 is TGTGCCAGCAGCCCCCGGCATTCAAATGAGCAGTTCTTC. Translation: CASSPRHSNEQFF.

This clonotype was detected only a few times. The DNA for the CDR3 is TGTGCCAGCAGCCAGTCGGACGGTAACACTGAAGCTTTCTTT. This codes for CASSQSDGNTEAFF. The chain is built from TRBV3-1 and TRBJ1-1, with D unclear. V was pared by 3 bases and J by 2 bases, with 10 bases between. CDR3 size: 14 residues. Per the germline V gene, CDR1 is LGHDT and CDR2 is YNNKEL (reference sequence).

This clonotype showed up many times. The V call is TRBV6-4, the J call TRBJ2-1, with a possible D match to TRBD2 (5 bases). The CDR3 has 13 amino acids. V was pared by 1 base and J by 10 bases, with 11 bases between. Germline values: CDR1 MRHNA, CDR2 SNTAGT. In DNA, the CDR3 is TGTGCCAGCAGTGACTTGGAGGTCGGGGAGCAGTTCTTC. Amino acid sequence: CASSDLEVGEQFF.

The chain is built from TRBV6-5 and TRBJ1-4, with 7 bases identical to TRBD1. CDR3 length: 15 residues. The V gene end was trimmed by 0 bases and the J gene end by 4 bases; junction bases not matched to a gene: 2. Germline-derived CDR1 and CDR2 are MNHEY and SVGAGI. In nucleotides, the CDR3 is TGTGCCAGCAGTTACTCGGGACAGATTAATGAAAAACTGTTTTTT. It yields the protein CASSYSGQINEKLFF.

The chain recombines TRBV5-1 with TRBJ2-1; 8 nucleotides align to TRBD2. This CDR3 contains 16 residues. Losses at the gene ends were 1 base for V and 4 bases for J; bases not matched to a gene: 7. Germline-derived CDR1 and CDR2 are SGHRS and YFSETQ. CDR3 loop: CASSLLVAGTYNEQFF. In DNA, the CDR3 is TGCGCCAGCAGCTTGTTGGTAGCGGGGACGTACAATGAGCAGTTCTTC.